Each of the 8 T cell receptor beta chains below was sequenced from the same sample in a study of blood T cell repertoires in COVID-19. Sequencing used immunoSEQ multiplex PCR; TCRdb keeps in-frame clones, though not all of them. The sample consists of about 45,000 clones, roughly nine tenths of them appearing once. Material for sequencing was peripheral blood. The receptors were sampled from a human donor in a cohort sampled during active COVID-19.

This clone has more than one count but fewer than ten. This chain links TRBV4-1 with TRBJ1-5; 7 nucleotides agree with TRBD1. Germline V gene data show CDR1 as MGHRA and CDR2 as YSYEKL. Trimming cost V 4 bases and J 3 bases; bases outside gene matches: 9. This CDR3 spans 16 amino acids. CDR3: CASSPLAGGFNQPQHF. The CDR3 DNA sequence: TGCGCCAGCAGCCCCCTAGCAGGGGGATTCAATCAGCCCCAGCATTTT.

The chain recombines TRBV5-6 with TRBJ1-2; weak D call: TRBD1 (5 bases). V lost 4 bases and J 6 bases, leaving 19 bases between the germline ends. Looked up from germline, CDR1 is SGHDT and CDR2 is YYEEEE. CDR3 length: 15 residues. CDR3 region: CASSPRGRQGHGYTF. The CDR3 nucleotides read TGTGCCAGCAGCCCCCGCGGACGGCAGGGTCATGGCTACACCTTC.

This clone was recorded once. V and J are TRBV6-5 and TRBJ1-5; no clear D gene. The CDR3 loop spans 14 amino acids. Between the trimmed V and J ends, which lost 8 bases and 1 base, there was a span of 12 bases. The V gene's germline CDR1 is MNHEY and CDR2 SVGAGI. The CDR3 bases are TGTGCCAGCGGCGGAGAGATGAGCAATCAGCCCCAGCATTTT. As protein: CASGGEMSNQPQHF.

The chain uses TRBV4-1 and TRBJ1-2; 10 bases are shared with TRBD1. Germline loops: CDR1 MGHRA, CDR2 YSYEKL. V trimming: 4 bases; J trimming: 2 bases; junction bases outside the gene matches: 4. This CDR3 comprises 15 residues. This CDR3 reads CASSPKDRGNYGYTF. CDR3 DNA sequence: TGCGCCAGCAGCCCGAAGGACAGGGGGAACTATGGCTACACCTTC.

The rearrangement joins TRBV9 to TRBJ2-2; 8 bases align to TRBD1. This CDR3 spans 15 amino acids. Looked up from germline, CDR1 is SGDLS and CDR2 is YYNGEE. J gave up 5 bases and V 2 bases, and 5 bases lay outside the gene matches. Here the CDR3 reads CASSVGRGRTGELFF. In nucleotides, the CDR3 is TGTGCCAGCAGCGTGGGCAGGGGGCGGACCGGGGAGCTGTTTTTT.

The rearrangement joins TRBV19 to TRBJ2-7; no firm D call. From germline, CDR1 is LNHDA and CDR2 SQIVND (reference sequence). CDR3 length: 11 residues. V lost 6 bases and J 5 bases, leaving 8 bases between the germline ends. CDR3 sequence: CASRLGNEQYF. For the CDR3, the DNA is TGTGCCAGTAGACTGGGCAACGAGCAGTACTTC.

The chain links TRBV11-3 to TRBJ1-1, with D perhaps TRBD1 (5 bases). The CDR3 runs to 13 residues. The V gene lost 0 bases and the J gene lost 9 bases, with 11 bases spanning the gap. Germline V gene sequence: CDR1 SGHNT, CDR2 YENEEA. The CDR3 protein is CASSLDQAGQAFF. CDR3 nucleotides: TGTGCCAGCAGCTTAGACCAGGCAGGGCAAGCTTTCTTT.

This clone is deemed medium-sized. This chain joins TRBV5-1 and TRBJ2-2, with D maybe TRBD2 (6 bases). Germline values: CDR1 SGHRS, CDR2 YFSETQ. This CDR3 spans 14 amino acids. V was cut by 0 bases and J by 3 bases, with 6 bases left in between. CDR3 sequence reads: CASSLGGDTGELFF. The DNA for the CDR3 is TGCGCCAGCAGCTTGGGCGGGGACACCGGGGAGCTGTTTTTT.